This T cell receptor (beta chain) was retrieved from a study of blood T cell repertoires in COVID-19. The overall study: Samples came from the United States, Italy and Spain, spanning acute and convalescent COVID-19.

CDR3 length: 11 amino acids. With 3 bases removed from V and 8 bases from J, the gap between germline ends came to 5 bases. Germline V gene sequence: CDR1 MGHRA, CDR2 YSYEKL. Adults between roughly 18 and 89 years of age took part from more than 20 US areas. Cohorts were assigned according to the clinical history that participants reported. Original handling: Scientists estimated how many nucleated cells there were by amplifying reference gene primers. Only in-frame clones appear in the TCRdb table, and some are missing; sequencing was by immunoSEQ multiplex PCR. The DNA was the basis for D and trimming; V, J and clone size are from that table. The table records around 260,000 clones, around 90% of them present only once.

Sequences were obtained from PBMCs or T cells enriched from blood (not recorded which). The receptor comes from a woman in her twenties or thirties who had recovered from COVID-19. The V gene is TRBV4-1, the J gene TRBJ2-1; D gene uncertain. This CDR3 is CASSQSDEQFF. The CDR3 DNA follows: TGCGCCAGCAGCCAGAGCGATGAGCAGTTCTTC.